This T cell receptor (beta chain) was sequenced in a study of control samples from healthy donors and cancer patients. The data were produced by immunoSEQ multiplex PCR, yet TCRdb's version contains in-frame clones alone and is incomplete. The table records about 2,400 clones, just over 95% of them present only once. Germline V CDR1 and CDR2: MNHNS, SASEGT. The CDR3 contains 15 residues. After removal of 3 bases from V and 8 bases from J, the junction contained 4 bases not matched to a gene. The sequenced sample consisted of PBMCs. The TCR was taken from a man between 70 and 80 years old with head and neck cancer. V and J are TRBV6-1 and TRBJ2-1, with 13 bases lining up with TRBD2. The CDR3 DNA sequence: TGTGCCAGCAGTGAGGCCGGGACTAGCGGGGATGAGCAGTTCTTC. It codes for CASSEAGTSGDEQFF.